The T cell receptor beta chain under discussion was sequenced for a study of vaccination effects on CD4 cells after COVID-19. Background on the study: Two doses of BNT162b2 or mRNA-1273 vaccine were administered to participants. The study's findings and limits: By a late point after vaccination, infection- and vaccine-induced clones had shrunk markedly through clonal contraction. Early timepoints after infection were absent, and convalescent patients were few in the study.

The repertoire was sequenced with immunoSEQ multiplex PCR; TCRdb's copy has only in-frame clones and lacks some. The sample lists roughly 48,000 clones, roughly three fifths occurring once. Of note for this clone: The antigen is undetermined.

This CDR3 is built from 13 residues. In germline, CDR1 is MNHEY, CDR2 SVGAGI. With V trimmed by 8 bases and J by 7 bases, 4 bases remained unmatched. After roughly 10 days in culture, the CD4+ T cells were isolated. Cultures had half their medium replaced with IL-2 medium on days 3 and 7. The genes are TRBV6-5 and TRBJ1-6, with 8 bases identical to TRBD1. The receptor's source is a human donor who received a COVID-19 vaccine. Sequenced here: CD4+ T cells from PBMCs cultured without peptide, sampled before COVID-19 vaccination. The CDR3 spells CASGQGYNSPLHF. CDR3 DNA sequence: TGTGCCAGCGGACAGGGTTACAATTCACCCCTCCACTTT.